This TCR beta chain is from a study of cytomegalovirus exposure and HLA in healthy donors. A multiplex PCR was run with 60 Vbeta primers and 13 Jbeta primers. Repertoires were generated with immunoSEQ multiplex PCR, while TCRdb's copy carries only in-frame clones and drops some. The sample holds 80,000 or so clones, 70% to 85% seen once. The germline V and J ends were trimmed by 2 bases and 0 bases, with 12 bases remaining between them. This CDR3 is built from 16 residues. The germline V gene has CDR1 SGHTS and CDR2 YDEGEE. The chain uses TRBV5-8 and TRBJ1-5; tentatively, D is TRBD1 (5 bases). The TCR originated in a young man in good health and CMV-seropositive. The sequencing sample was made of PBMCs. CDR3 nucleotides: TGTGCCAGCAGCTTTACAGGACCCTATAGCAATCAGCCCCAGCATTTT. It yields the protein CASSFTGPYSNQPQHF.